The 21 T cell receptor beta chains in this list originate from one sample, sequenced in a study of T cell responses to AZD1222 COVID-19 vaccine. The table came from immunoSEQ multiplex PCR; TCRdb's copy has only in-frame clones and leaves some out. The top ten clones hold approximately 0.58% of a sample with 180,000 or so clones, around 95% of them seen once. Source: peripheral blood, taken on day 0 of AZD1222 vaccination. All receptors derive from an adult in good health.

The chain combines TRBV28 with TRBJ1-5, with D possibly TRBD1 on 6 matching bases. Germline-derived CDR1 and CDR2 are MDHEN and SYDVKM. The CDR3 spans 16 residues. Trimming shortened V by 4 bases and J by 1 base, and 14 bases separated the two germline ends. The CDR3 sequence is CASSSQTGRSNQPQHF. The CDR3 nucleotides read TGTGCCAGCAGTTCTCAGACAGGAAGAAGCAATCAGCCCCAGCATTTT.

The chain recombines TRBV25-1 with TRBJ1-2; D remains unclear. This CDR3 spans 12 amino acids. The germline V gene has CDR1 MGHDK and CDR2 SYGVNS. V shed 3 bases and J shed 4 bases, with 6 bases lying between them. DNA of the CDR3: TGTGCCAGCAGTGACGGAGTCTATGGCTACACCTTC. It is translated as CASSDGVYGYTF.

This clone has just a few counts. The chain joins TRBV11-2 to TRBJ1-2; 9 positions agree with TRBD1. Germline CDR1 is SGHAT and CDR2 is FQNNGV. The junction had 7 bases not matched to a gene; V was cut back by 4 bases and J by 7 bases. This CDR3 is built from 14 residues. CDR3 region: CASSSQQGAVGYTF. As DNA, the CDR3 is TGTGCCAGCAGCTCCCAACAGGGGGCGGTTGGCTACACCTTC. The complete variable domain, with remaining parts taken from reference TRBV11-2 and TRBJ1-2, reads EAGVAQSPRYKIIEKRQSVAFWCNPISGHATLYWYQQILGQGPKLLIQFQNNGVVDDSQLPKDRFSAERLKGVDSTLKIQPAKLEDSAVYLCASSSQQGAVGYTFGSGTRLTVV.

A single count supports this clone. Here the CDR3 reads CAWSGGGTLLDTQYF. The CDR3 DNA reads as TGTGCCTGGAGTGGCGGGGGGACCTTGCTAGATACGCAGTATTTT. The genes are TRBV30 and TRBJ2-3; TRBD2 agrees at 8 bases. The CDR3 runs to 15 residues. V shed 1 base and J 5 bases; nucleotides not matched to a gene: 8. Germline V gene lookup returns CDR1 GTSNPN and CDR2 SVGIG (reference sequence).

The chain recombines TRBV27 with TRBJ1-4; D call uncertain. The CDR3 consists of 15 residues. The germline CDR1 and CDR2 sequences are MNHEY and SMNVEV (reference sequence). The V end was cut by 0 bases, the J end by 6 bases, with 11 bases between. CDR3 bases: TGTGCCAGCAGTTTATCCCGTTTGAGGGATGAAAAACTGTTTTTT. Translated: CASSLSRLRDEKLFF.

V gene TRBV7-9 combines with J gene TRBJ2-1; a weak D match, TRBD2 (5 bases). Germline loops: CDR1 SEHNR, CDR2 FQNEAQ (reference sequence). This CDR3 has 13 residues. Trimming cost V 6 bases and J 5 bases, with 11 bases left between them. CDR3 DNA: TGTGCCAGCAGACTGACGGGAAACAATGAGCAGTTCTTC. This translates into CASRLTGNNEQFF.

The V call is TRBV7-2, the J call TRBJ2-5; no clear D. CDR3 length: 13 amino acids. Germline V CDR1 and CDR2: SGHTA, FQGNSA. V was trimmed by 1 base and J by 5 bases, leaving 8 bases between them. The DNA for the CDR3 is TGTGCCAGCAGCTTAGAGGTTTGGGAGACCCAGTACTTC. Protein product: CASSLEVWETQYF.

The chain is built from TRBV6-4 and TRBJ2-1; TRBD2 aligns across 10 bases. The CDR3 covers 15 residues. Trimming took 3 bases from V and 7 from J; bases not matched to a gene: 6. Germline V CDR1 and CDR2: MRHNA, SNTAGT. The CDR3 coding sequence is TGTGCCAGCAGTGAAGCGGGAGGGTCCGGGAATGAGCAGTTCTTC. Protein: CASSEAGGSGNEQFF.

Here the CDR3 DNA reads TGCGCCAGCAGTTTTAACTCCGCCACTGAAGCTTTCTTT. Translating gives CASSFNSATEAFF. The rearrangement uses TRBV10-1 and TRBJ1-1, with unresolved D. CDR3 length: 13 amino acids. V was clipped by 5 bases and J by 4 bases, with 11 bases between them. Germline V gene data show CDR1 as WNHNN and CDR2 as SYGVQD (reference sequence).

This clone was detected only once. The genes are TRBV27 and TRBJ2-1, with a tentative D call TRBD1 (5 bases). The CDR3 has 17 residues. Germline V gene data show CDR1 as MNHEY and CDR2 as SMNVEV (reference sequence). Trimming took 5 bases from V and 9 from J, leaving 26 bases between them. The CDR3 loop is CASSPTTPDSEDTEQFF. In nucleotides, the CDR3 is TGTGCCAGCAGTCCCACCACCCCTGACAGCGAGGATACTGAGCAGTTCTTC.

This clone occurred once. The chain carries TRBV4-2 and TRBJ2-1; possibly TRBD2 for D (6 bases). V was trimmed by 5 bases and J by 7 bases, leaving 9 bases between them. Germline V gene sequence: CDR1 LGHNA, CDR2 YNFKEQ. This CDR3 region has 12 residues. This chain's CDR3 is CASSGTPNEQFF. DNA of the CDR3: TGTGCCAGCAGCGGGACTCCGAATGAGCAGTTCTTC.

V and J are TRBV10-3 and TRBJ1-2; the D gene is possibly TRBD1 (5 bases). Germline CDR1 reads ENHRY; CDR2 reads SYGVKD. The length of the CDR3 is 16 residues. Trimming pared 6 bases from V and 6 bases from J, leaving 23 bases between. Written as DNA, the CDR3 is TGTGCCATCAGGGACCTCGCCCGGGGGAGAACTAATGGCTACACCTTC. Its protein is CAIRDLARGRTNGYTF.

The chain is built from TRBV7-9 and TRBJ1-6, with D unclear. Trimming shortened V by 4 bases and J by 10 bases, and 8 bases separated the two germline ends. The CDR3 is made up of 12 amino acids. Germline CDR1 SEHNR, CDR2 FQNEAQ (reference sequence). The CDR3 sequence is CASSSPRSPLHF. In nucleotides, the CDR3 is TGTGCCAGCAGCTCTCCTCGGTCACCCCTCCACTTT.

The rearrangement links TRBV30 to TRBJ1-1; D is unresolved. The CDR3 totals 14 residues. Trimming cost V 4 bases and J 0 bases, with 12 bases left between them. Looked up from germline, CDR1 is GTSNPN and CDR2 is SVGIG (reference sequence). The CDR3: CAWISGVVNTEAFF. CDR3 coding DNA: TGTGCCTGGATCTCCGGGGTGGTGAACACTGAAGCTTTCTTT.

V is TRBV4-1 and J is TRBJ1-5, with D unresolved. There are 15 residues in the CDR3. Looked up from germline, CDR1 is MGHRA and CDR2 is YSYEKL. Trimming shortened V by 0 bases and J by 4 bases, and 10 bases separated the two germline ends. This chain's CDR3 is CASSQDLGWNQPQHF. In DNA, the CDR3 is TGCGCCAGCAGCCAAGATCTCGGATGGAATCAGCCCCAGCATTTT.

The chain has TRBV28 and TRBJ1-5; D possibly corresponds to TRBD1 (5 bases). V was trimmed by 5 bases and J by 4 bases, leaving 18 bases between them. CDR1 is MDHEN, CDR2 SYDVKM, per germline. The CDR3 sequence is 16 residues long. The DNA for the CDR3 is TGTGCCAGCAGTCAATCCGGGGCAGCCCCTAATCAGCCCCAGCATTTT. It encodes CASSQSGAAPNQPQHF. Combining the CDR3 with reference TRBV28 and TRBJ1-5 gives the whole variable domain DVKVTQSSRYLVKRTGEKVFLECVQDMDHENMFWYRQDPGLGLRLIYFSYDVKMKEKGDIPEGYSVSREKKERFSLILESASTNQTSMYLCASSQSGAAPNQPQHFGDGTRLSIL.

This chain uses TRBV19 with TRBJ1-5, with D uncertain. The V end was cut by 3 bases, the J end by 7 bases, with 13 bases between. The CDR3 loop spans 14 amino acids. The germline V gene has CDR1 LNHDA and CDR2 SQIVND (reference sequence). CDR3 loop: CASSIEALTQPQHF. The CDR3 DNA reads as TGTGCCAGTAGTATTGAGGCGTTAACGCAGCCCCAGCATTTT.

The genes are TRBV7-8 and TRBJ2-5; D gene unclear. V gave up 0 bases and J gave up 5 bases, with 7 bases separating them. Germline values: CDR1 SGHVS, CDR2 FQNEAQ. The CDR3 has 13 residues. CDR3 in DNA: TGTGCCAGCAGCTTAGCATTAAGGGAGACCCAGTACTTC. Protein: CASSLALRETQYF.

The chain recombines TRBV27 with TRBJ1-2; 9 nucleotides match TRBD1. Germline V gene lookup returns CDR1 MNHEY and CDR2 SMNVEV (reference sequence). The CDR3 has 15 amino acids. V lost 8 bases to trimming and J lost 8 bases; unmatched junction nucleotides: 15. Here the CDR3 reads CASRPTSGTGHGYTF. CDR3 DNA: TGTGCCAGCCGGCCGACTTCCGGGACAGGGCACGGCTACACCTTC.

DNA for the CDR3: TGTGCCAGCAGTTTGACCTGGGACTCCTACAATGAGCAGTTCTTC. As protein: CASSLTWDSYNEQFF. The V call is TRBV2, the J call TRBJ2-1, with D unclear. From germline, CDR1 is SNHLY and CDR2 FYNNEI. The CDR3 length is 15 residues. Trimming pared 5 bases from V and 0 bases from J, leaving 11 bases between.

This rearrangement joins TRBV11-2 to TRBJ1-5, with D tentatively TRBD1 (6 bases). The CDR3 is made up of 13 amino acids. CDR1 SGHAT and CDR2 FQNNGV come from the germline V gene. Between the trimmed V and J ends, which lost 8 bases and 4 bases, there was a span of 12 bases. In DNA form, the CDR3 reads TGTGCCAGCGGGGGAGACAGGAATCAGCCCCAGCATTTT. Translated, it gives CASGGDRNQPQHF.